The TCR beta chain under discussion was sequenced for a study of identical twins. This CDR3 comprises 15 residues. V lost 2 bases to trimming and J lost 2 bases, with 13 bases between them. Germline CDR1 and CDR2: MNHEY and SMNVEV (reference sequence). Study results and caveats: Abundant beta clonotypes from cord blood bore fewer insertions; memory repertoires lacked this pattern.

A universal primer site came from template switching; cDNA carried unique molecular identifiers. TCRdb redid the calling of the 5' RACE reads with MiXCR, one entry per CDR3 protein. The repertoire consists of approximately 700,000 distinct CDR3 sequences, with 18% occurring once and the leading ten covering about an eighth. In regard to this clonotype: What it binds is not known.

These data also featured in a second study, about T cells expressing NK-cell markers.

The rearrangement links TRBV27 to TRBJ2-7; a weak D match, TRBD2 (5 bases). This clonotype was obtained from a young woman in good health. The material sequenced was PBMCs. The CDR3 DNA is TGTGCCAGCAGTTTAATCGGGGAAGGTCCCTACGAGCAGTACTTC. As protein: CASSLIGEGPYEQYF.